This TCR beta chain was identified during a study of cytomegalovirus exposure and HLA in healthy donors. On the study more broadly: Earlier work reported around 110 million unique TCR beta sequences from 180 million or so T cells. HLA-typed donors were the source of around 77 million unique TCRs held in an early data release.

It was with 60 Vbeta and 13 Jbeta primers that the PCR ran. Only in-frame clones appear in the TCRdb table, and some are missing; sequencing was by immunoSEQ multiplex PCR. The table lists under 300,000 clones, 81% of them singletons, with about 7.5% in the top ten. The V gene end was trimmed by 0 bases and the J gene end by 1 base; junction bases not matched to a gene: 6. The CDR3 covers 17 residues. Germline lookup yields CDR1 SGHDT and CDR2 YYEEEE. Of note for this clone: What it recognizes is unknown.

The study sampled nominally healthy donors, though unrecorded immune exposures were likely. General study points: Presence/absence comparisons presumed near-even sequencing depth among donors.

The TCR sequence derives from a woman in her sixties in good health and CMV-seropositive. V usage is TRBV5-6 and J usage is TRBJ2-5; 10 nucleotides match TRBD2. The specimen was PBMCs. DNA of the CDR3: TGTGCCAGCAGCTTGGCCGTAGCGGGAGGTCCCCAAGAGACCCAGTACTTC. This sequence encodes CASSLAVAGGPQETQYF.